A selection of T cell receptor beta chains follows, all from one sample in a study of shared clonotypes between healthy human individuals. Measured with immunoSEQ multiplex PCR; TCRdb has only the in-frame clones, and not every one. Among 2 million to 3 million clones listed, 93% were seen once. Source material: naive CD4+ T cells from PBMCs. The receptors were gathered from a man younger than 35 in good health. Some clones in this sample may be carry-over from other donors' samples. The CDR3 runs from the conserved cysteine through the conserved F or W. Fields, in order: V gene, D gene, J gene, clone size, CDR3 protein, CDR3 DNA. The D gene is left open where the match is weak. The size of a clone is reported for some rows only, either as once, few or many, or as a class for expanded clones.

TRBV18,NA,TRBJ1-2,NA,CASSPIRGNYGYTF,TGTGCCAGCTCACCAATAAGAGGAAACTATGGCTACACCTTC
TRBV30,TRBD1,TRBJ1-5,NA,CAWGGTGTGRQPQHF,TGTGCCTGGGGGGGAACCGGGACAGGGAGACAGCCCCAGCATTTT
TRBV5-1,TRBD1,TRBJ2-7,NA,CASSLATGSIYEQYF,TGCGCCAGCAGCTTGGCGACAGGGTCCATCTACGAGCAGTACTTC
TRBV7-2,NA,TRBJ2-7,NA,CASSVQGSEQYF,TGTGCCAGCAGCGTACAGGGTAGCGAGCAGTACTTC
TRBV19,NA,TRBJ2-7,NA,CASTQGISYEQYF,TGTGCCAGTACCCAGGGTATCTCCTACGAGCAGTACTTC
TRBV4-3,NA,TRBJ1-3,NA,CASSQDVGSGNTIYF,TGCGCCAGCAGCCAAGATGTGGGGTCTGGAAACACCATATATTTT
TRBV7-7,NA,TRBJ2-2,NA,CATFSGRTGELFF,TGTGCCACGTTTTCGGGACGCACCGGGGAGCTGTTTTTT
TRBV27,TRBD2,TRBJ2-7,NA,CASTARPGGGLLSSYEQYF,TGTGCCAGCACCGCTAGGCCGGGAGGGGGACTTCTTAGCTCCTACGAGCAGTACTTC
TRBV6-6,NA,TRBJ2-7,NA,CASSRGLSEKQYF,TGTGCCAGCAGTCGGGGGCTCTCGGAGAAGCAGTACTTC
TRBV18,NA,TRBJ1-2,NA,CASSPVVDSGHGYTF,TGTGCCAGCTCACCAGTCGTCGACAGCGGTCATGGCTACACCTTC
TRBV2,NA,TRBJ1-1,NA,CARDSRGTNTEAFF,TGTGCCAGGGACAGTCGAGGGACGAACACTGAAGCTTTCTTT
TRBV10-3,TRBD1,TRBJ1-1,NA,CAIRPGQGLWDQNTEAFF,TGTGCCATCAGGCCGGGACAGGGTTTATGGGATCAAAACACTGAAGCTTTCTTT
TRBV5-1,TRBD1,TRBJ2-5,NA,CASSQGQGGETQYF,TGCGCCAGCAGCCAGGGACAGGGGGGAGAGACCCAGTACTTC
TRBV6-1,TRBD1,TRBJ2-4,NA,CASRGQGADKNIQYF,TGTGCCAGCAGGGGACAGGGGGCGGACAAAAACATTCAGTACTTC
TRBV5-4,NA,TRBJ2-5,NA,CASSWRAQETQYF,TGTGCCAGCAGCTGGCGGGCCCAAGAGACCCAGTACTTC
TRBV5-8,NA,TRBJ2-5,NA,CASTRGLSPRTQYF,TGTGCCAGCACTCGGGGCCTCTCACCTCGGACCCAGTACTTC
TRBV6-6,NA,TRBJ1-2,NA,CASSPTTREDGYTF,TGTGCCAGCAGTCCTACTACCCGGGAGGATGGCTACACCTTC
TRBV12-5,TRBD1,TRBJ2-5,NA,CASGSPFQGAEETQYF,TGTGCTAGTGGTTCACCCTTTCAGGGGGCGGAGGAGACCCAGTACTTC
TRBV5-1,NA,TRBJ2-7,once,CASSLNARSYEQYF,TGCGCCAGCAGCTTGAATGCGCGATCCTACGAGCAGTACTTC
TRBV6-6,TRBD1,TRBJ1-4,NA,CASSRQGGLSCF,TGTGCCAGCAGCCGACAGGGAGGTTTGAGTTGTTTT
TRBV27,TRBD2,TRBJ2-7,NA,CASSLSPSGYEQYF,TGTGCCAGCAGTTTGTCCCCTAGCGGATACGAGCAGTACTTC